The 32 T cell receptor beta chains below all came from one sample that was sequenced in a study of control samples from healthy donors and cancer patients. Assay used: immunoSEQ multiplex PCR; TCRdb lists only in-frame clones, some missing. The data show about 100,000 clones, 87% seen once. Source material: blood. Receptor source: a woman aged 50 to 65 in good health.

This clone showed up just once. The chain links TRBV6-1 to TRBJ2-7; D is unresolved. V lost 0 bases, J lost 4 bases, and 4 bases lay in between. The CDR3 is 12 amino acids. Per germline, CDR1 MNHNS and CDR2 SASEGT. CDR3 residues: CASSEAKYEQYV. CDR3 in DNA: TGTGCCAGCAGTGAAGCGAAGTACGAGCAGTACGTC.

The chain has TRBV27 and TRBJ2-2; D is perhaps TRBD1 or TRBD2 (5 bases each). Trimming shortened V by 9 bases and J by 2 bases, and 22 bases separated the two germline ends. The germline V gene encodes CDR1 MNHEY and CDR2 SMNVEV (reference sequence). The length of the CDR3 is 17 residues. The CDR3 protein is CASHIGQGRLNTGELFF. The CDR3 DNA reads as TGTGCCAGTCATATTGGGCAGGGACGACTTAACACCGGGGAGCTGTTTTTT.

The J gene is TRBJ2-2, the V gene TRBV11-2; 9 bases agree with TRBD1. CDR1 SGHAT and CDR2 FQNNGV come from the germline V gene. Unmatched junction bases numbered 12, after V lost 5 bases and J lost 5 bases. The CDR3 sequence is 17 residues long. The CDR3 region is CASSLGQGKLGTGELFF. The DNA for the CDR3 is TGTGCCAGCAGCCTCGGACAGGGGAAATTAGGGACCGGGGAGCTGTTTTTT.

The V call is TRBV18, the J call TRBJ1-2, with 11 positions matching TRBD1. The CDR3 covers 15 residues. Unmatched junction bases numbered 5, after V lost 0 bases and J lost 8 bases. Germline lookup yields CDR1 KGHSH and CDR2 LQKENI. DNA for the CDR3: TGTGCCAGCTCACCACCCCGGACAGGGGGCGACGGCTACACCTTC. Protein sequence: CASSPPRTGGDGYTF.

The rearrangement links TRBV3-1 (or the pseudogene TRBV3-2) to TRBJ2-5; 9 bases are a match to TRBD2. V gave up 0 bases and J gave up 1 base; unmatched junction bases: 24. This CDR3 is 23 amino acids long. Germline V gene sequence: CDR1 LGHDT, CDR2 YNNKEL (reference sequence). CDR3: CASSQEWGDEISGRWIGQETQYF. CDR3 coding DNA: TGTGCCAGCAGCCAAGAATGGGGGGATGAGATTAGCGGGAGATGGATTGGCCAAGAGACCCAGTACTTC.

CDR3 protein: CASSYSPGSTDTQYF. The CDR3 nucleotides are TGTGCCAGCAGTTACTCGCCCGGGAGCACAGATACGCAGTATTTT. The chain recombines TRBV6-6 with TRBJ2-3; no clear D gene. The V gene lost 0 bases and the J gene lost 0 bases, with 7 bases spanning the gap. This CDR3 has 15 amino acids. Germline V gene sequence: CDR1 MNHNY, CDR2 SVGAGI (reference sequence).

A single count supports this clone. The rearrangement joins TRBV27 to TRBJ2-7; 7 bases are a match to TRBD2. Germline loops: CDR1 MNHEY, CDR2 SMNVEV (reference sequence). The V segment lost 2 bases and the J segment 2 bases; nucleotides outside the gene matches: 6. The CDR3 covers 15 residues. The CDR3 loop reads CASSLRLAAPYEQYF. CDR3 DNA sequence: TGTGCCAGCAGTTTACGCCTAGCGGCCCCCTACGAGCAGTACTTC.

J is TRBJ1-2 and V is TRBV18; D not certain. The germline V gene encodes CDR1 KGHSH and CDR2 LQKENI. The CDR3 spans 14 residues. V was shortened by 3 bases and J by 4 bases, with 12 bases between the two germline ends. Here the CDR3 DNA reads TGTGCCAGCTCACCCACACCGAGTCTCTATGGCTACACCTTC. Translation: CASSPTPSLYGYTF. Full variable domain (outside the CDR3, taken from reference TRBV18 and TRBJ1-2): NAGVMQNPRHLVRRRGQEARLRCSPMKGHSHVYWYRQLPEEGLKFMVYLQKENIIDESGMPKERFSAEFPKEGPSILRIQQVVRGDSAAYFCASSPTPSLYGYTFGSGTRLTVV.

This chain uses TRBV11-2 with TRBJ2-5, with D possibly called TRBD1 or TRBD2 (5 bases each). Per the germline V gene, CDR1 is SGHAT and CDR2 is FQNNGV. Trimming shortened V by 5 bases and J by 3 bases, and 13 bases separated the two germline ends. The CDR3 totals 14 residues. This chain's CDR3 is CASSLTGTKETQYF. CDR3 bases: TGTGCCAGCAGCCTAACCGGGACCAAAGAGACCCAGTACTTC. The full variable domain, rest sourced from reference TRBV11-2 and TRBJ2-5, is EAGVAQSPRYKIIEKRQSVAFWCNPISGHATLYWYQQILGQGPKLLIQFQNNGVVDDSQLPKDRFSAERLKGVDSTLKIQPAKLEDSAVYLCASSLTGTKETQYFGPGTRLLVL.

The CDR3 spells CASSVQGAGVFGTDTQYF. CDR3 bases: TGTGCCAGCAGCGTACAGGGAGCGGGAGTTTTTGGGACAGATACGCAGTATTTT. The chain employs TRBV9 and TRBJ2-3; 8 bases match TRBD2. Per germline, CDR1 SGDLS and CDR2 YYNGEE. CDR3 length equals 18 residues. V trimming: 1 base; J trimming: 3 bases; junction bases outside the gene matches: 13.

V usage is TRBV11-3 and J usage is TRBJ1-1; no clear D gene. V lost 1 base to trimming and J lost 1 base, with 4 bases between them. Germline CDR1 is SGHNT and CDR2 is YENEEA. This CDR3 is 13 amino acids long. The CDR3 nucleotides read TGTGCCAGCAGCTTAGGGGGGAACACTGAAGCTTTCTTT. Amino acid sequence: CASSLGGNTEAFF.

The chain employs TRBV15 and TRBJ1-4, with 7 bases fitting TRBD1. V trimming: 3 bases; J trimming: 2 bases; junction bases outside the gene matches: 3. Per germline, CDR1 LNHNV and CDR2 YYDKDF (reference sequence). CDR3 length equals 15 residues. The CDR3 DNA sequence: TGTGCCACCAGCAGGGACAGGAACACTAATGAAAAACTGTTTTTT. Translating it yields CATSRDRNTNEKLFF. Variable domain in full (rest from reference TRBV15 and TRBJ1-4): DAMVIQNPRYQVTQFGKPVTLSCSQTLNHNVMYWYQQKSSQAPKLLFHYYDKDFNNEADTPDNFQSRRPNTSFCFLDIRSPGLGDTAMYLCATSRDRNTNEKLFFGSGTQLSVL.

V is TRBV29-1 and J is TRBJ2-3; 8 bases are a match to TRBD1. In germline, CDR1 is SQVTM, CDR2 ANQGSEA. The junction had 4 bases not matched to a gene; V was cut back by 7 bases and J by 4 bases. The CDR3 is 12 residues long. As DNA, the CDR3 is TGCAGCGGAGGACAGGGCGCAGATACGCAGTATTTT. Translated, it gives CSGGQGADTQYF.

In this sample, this clone turned up a few times. This rearrangement joins TRBV29-1 to TRBJ2-1; D remains unclear. The ends were cut back, 3 bases at V and 0 bases at J, with 6 bases in the middle. This CDR3 has 13 residues. From germline, CDR1 is SQVTM and CDR2 ANQGSEA. The CDR3 sequence: CSVDKFSYNEQFF. CDR3 coding DNA: TGCAGCGTTGATAAGTTCTCCTACAATGAGCAGTTCTTC.

The rearrangement joins TRBV7-9 to TRBJ1-2, with 12 bases identical to TRBD1. The CDR3 has 16 amino acids. Looked up from germline, CDR1 is SEHNR and CDR2 is FQNEAQ (reference sequence). After removal of 4 bases from V and 5 bases from J, the junction contained 8 bases not matched to a gene. CDR3 sequence reads: CASSSGQGARPYGYTF. CDR3 DNA sequence: TGTGCCAGCAGCTCGGGACAGGGGGCGCGGCCTTATGGCTACACCTTC.

The chain employs TRBV7-3 and TRBJ1-1; TRBD1 aligns across 7 bases. The CDR3 is made up of 13 amino acids. Trimming removed 1 base from V and 6 bases from J; junction bases left unmatched: 2. From germline, CDR1 is SGHTA and CDR2 FQGTGA. The chain's CDR3 is CASSLRQGAEAFF. CDR3 in DNA: TGTGCCAGCAGCTTAAGACAGGGAGCTGAAGCTTTCTTT.

The chain uses TRBV5-1 and TRBJ2-3, with unresolved D. The CDR3 is made up of 13 amino acids. The germline gives CDR1 SGHRS, CDR2 YFSETQ. V lost 2 bases and J 5 bases, leaving 9 bases between the germline ends. This CDR3 reads CASSFASGDTQYF. CDR3 in DNA: TGCGCCAGCAGCTTCGCTTCAGGAGATACGCAGTATTTT. The whole variable domain, filled in from reference TRBV5-1 and TRBJ2-3, reads KAGVTQTPRYLIKTRGQQVTLSCSPISGHRSVSWYQQTPGQGLQFLFEYFSETQRNKGNFPGRFSGRQFSNSRSEMNVSTLELGDSALYLCASSFASGDTQYFGPGTRLTVL.

The chain couples TRBV6-5 to TRBJ2-1; the match to TRBD2 covers 7 bases. The V and J ends lost 0 bases and 2 bases, in that order; junction bases with no gene match: 4. CDR3 length: 16 amino acids. Germline V gene lookup returns CDR1 MNHEY and CDR2 SVGAGI. CDR3 amino acids: CASSYSRGSPYNEQFF. CDR3 bases: TGTGCCAGCAGTTACTCGCGGGGGAGCCCCTACAATGAGCAGTTCTTC.

J is TRBJ2-3 and V is TRBV6-2 or TRBV6-3, with TRBD2 identical over 12 bases. CDR1 and CDR2 from the germline V gene are MNHEY and SVGEGT. CDR3 length: 21 amino acids. The ends lost 2 bases at V and 2 bases at J; junction bases unmatched: 17. CDR3 protein: CASSYRIPSGRVVIATDTQYF. In DNA, the CDR3 is TGTGCCAGCAGTTACCGAATTCCTAGCGGGAGGGTAGTGATAGCCACAGATACGCAGTATTTT.

This clone was recorded a few times. This chain connects TRBV30 to TRBJ1-6, with D unclear. CDR1 GTSNPN and CDR2 SVGIG come from the germline V gene (reference sequence). With 5 bases removed from V and 10 bases from J, the gap between germline ends came to 21 bases. The CDR3 sequence is 15 residues long. Here the CDR3 DNA reads TGTGCCTGGGCGCGTCGGACCGGGATCGGGTCACCCCTCCACTTT. Its translation: CAWARRTGIGSPLHF.

This clone appeared once. The chain carries TRBV6-1 and TRBJ2-5; D assignment may be TRBD1 or TRBD2 (5 bases each). This CDR3 has 15 residues. Germline V CDR1 and CDR2: MNHNS, SASEGT. The V end was cut by 2 bases, the J end by 5 bases, with 15 bases between. The CDR3, as DNA: TGTGCCAGCAGTGAACCCGGGACCCCGCGGGAGACCCAGTACTTC. This codes for CASSEPGTPRETQYF.

The chain links TRBV24-1 to TRBJ1-1, with D unclear. This CDR3 comprises 13 residues. Germline CDR1 reads KGHDR; CDR2 reads SFDVKD. Trimming took 7 bases from V and 8 from J, leaving 16 bases between them. The CDR3 region is CATSPDLPLEAFF. The CDR3 DNA reads TGTGCCACCAGCCCCGATTTGCCCTTGGAAGCTTTCTTT.

This chain joins TRBV7-9 and TRBJ1-2; D is possibly TRBD1 (5 bases). Germline CDR1 is SEHNR and CDR2 is FQNEAQ (reference sequence). This CDR3 region has 14 residues. Deletions cut 5 bases from V and 1 base from J, with 11 bases between. CDR3 bases: TGTGCCAGCAGCCCAATGGGGGTTAACTATGGCTACACCTTC. Residues: CASSPMGVNYGYTF. The full variable domain, its missing parts supplied by reference TRBV7-9 and TRBJ1-2, is DTGVSQNPRHKITKRGQNVTFRCDPISEHNRLYWYRQTLGQGPEFLTYFQNEAQLEKSRLLSDRFSAERPKGSFSTLEIQRTEQGDSAMYLCASSPMGVNYGYTFGSGTRLTVV.

DNA of the CDR3: TGTGCCAGCAGCTTTATGGGGGGCGTTGGCTACACCTTC. Encoded protein: CASSFMGGVGYTF. This chain uses TRBV11-1 with TRBJ1-2, with a tentative D call TRBD1 (6 bases). CDR3 length: 13 amino acids. V lost 3 bases and J lost 7, with 12 bases in between. Germline CDR1 is SGHAT and CDR2 is FQDESV (reference sequence).

This clone was counted once. The CDR3 loop reads CASSQSREKLFF. The CDR3 region has the DNA TGTGCCAGCAGCCAAAGTCGGGAAAAACTGTTTTTT. The chain recombines TRBV3-1 (or the pseudogene TRBV3-2) with TRBJ1-4; no clear D. V dropped 2 bases and J dropped 8 bases, with 6 bases sitting between them. Germline CDR1 is LGHDT and CDR2 is YNNKEL (reference sequence). There are 12 residues in the CDR3.

The chain has TRBV21-1 and TRBJ2-2; the table's D call, TRBD2, was not checked against the DNA. TRBV21-1 is listed as a pseudogene. The length of the CDR3 is 16 residues. The CDR3 DNA reads as TGTGCCAGCAGCAACCAGCGGGAGGGGAACACCGGGGAGCTGTTTTTT. Translation gives CASSNQREGNTGELFF.

V and J are TRBV5-4 and TRBJ2-1, with D hard to call. The CDR3 has 15 residues. Trimming removed 0 bases from V and 0 bases from J, with 7 bases in between. Germline V gene data show CDR1 as SGHNT and CDR2 as YYREEE (reference sequence). DNA for the CDR3: TGTGCCAGCAGCTTGGGGGTCAGCTCCTACAATGAGCAGTTCTTC. Its protein is CASSLGVSSYNEQFF.

In this sample, this clone turned up once. The chain combines TRBV2 with TRBJ2-4; D remains unclear. Per germline, CDR1 SNHLY and CDR2 FYNNEI. The CDR3 totals 13 residues. Trimming took off 6 bases at V and 8 bases at J, with 14 bases between the two ends. This CDR3 reads CASRPLDEYIQYF. The CDR3 nucleotides are TGTGCCAGCAGACCCCTCGATGAGTACATTCAGTACTTC.

The V gene is TRBV7-3, the J gene TRBJ1-6, with D hard to call. This CDR3 is 14 amino acids long. Per germline, CDR1 SGHTA and CDR2 FQGTGA. V lost 2 bases to trimming and J lost 7 bases, with 9 bases between them. The DNA for the CDR3 is TGTGCCAGCAGCTTATTCCACCCCAATTCACCCCTCCACTTT. Encoded protein: CASSLFHPNSPLHF. Complete variable domain (other parts from reference TRBV7-3 and TRBJ1-6): GAGVSQTPSNKVTEKGKYVELRCDPISGHTALYWYRQSLGQGPEFLIYFQGTGAADDSGLPNDRFFAVRPEGSVSTLKIQRTERGDSAVYLCASSLFHPNSPLHFGNGTRLTVT.

The rearrangement joins TRBV19 to TRBJ2-1; no definite D call. Germline V lookup: CDR1 LNHDA, CDR2 SQIVND (reference sequence). Between the trimmed V and J ends, which lost 3 bases and 3 bases, there was a span of 6 bases. This CDR3 spans 13 amino acids. The CDR3 region is CASSIGLYNEQFF. Written as DNA, the CDR3 is TGTGCCAGTAGTATTGGCCTCTACAATGAGCAGTTCTTC.

The rearrangement uses TRBV7-8 and TRBJ1-2; D remains unclear. Trimming pared 2 bases from V and 5 bases from J, leaving 9 bases between. This CDR3 comprises 13 residues. From germline, CDR1 is SGHVS and CDR2 FQNEAQ. The CDR3 reads CASSLSGRYGYTF. CDR3 coding DNA: TGTGCCAGCAGCTTAAGCGGACGGTATGGCTACACCTTC.

The chain recombines TRBV18 with TRBJ1-5; D possibly corresponds to TRBD1 (5 bases). Per the germline V gene, CDR1 is KGHSH and CDR2 is LQKENI. V shed 4 bases and J shed 2 bases, with 15 bases lying between them. The CDR3 covers 16 residues. In DNA, the CDR3 is TGTGCCAGCTCACGCAGGGTGGAAAAGGGCAATCAGCCCCAGCATTTT. Translating gives CASSRRVEKGNQPQHF.